This T cell receptor beta chain was retrieved from a study of blood T cell repertoires in COVID-19. Individuals drawn from 24 US areas were about 18 to 100 years old. Recovery among Cohort 3 donors was established by two negative PCRs, clearance, or symptom resolution. J gave up 2 bases and V 4 bases, and 11 bases lay outside the gene matches. The CDR3 runs to 16 residues. The germline V gene encodes CDR1 SGDLS and CDR2 YYNGEE. Data came from immunoSEQ multiplex PCR; TCRdb stores just in-frame clones and leaves some out. The sample records over 250,000 clones, about 89% being singletons. The chain is built from TRBV9 and TRBJ2-7; TRBD2 agrees at 8 bases. This clonotype was sampled from a man in his forties or fifties who had recovered from COVID-19. Material for sequencing was PBMCs or T cells enriched from blood (not recorded which). CDR3 sequence reads: CASSPGAGAVPYEQYF. The CDR3 nucleotides read TGTGCCAGCAGCCCAGGAGCGGGAGCGGTCCCCTACGAGCAGTACTTC.